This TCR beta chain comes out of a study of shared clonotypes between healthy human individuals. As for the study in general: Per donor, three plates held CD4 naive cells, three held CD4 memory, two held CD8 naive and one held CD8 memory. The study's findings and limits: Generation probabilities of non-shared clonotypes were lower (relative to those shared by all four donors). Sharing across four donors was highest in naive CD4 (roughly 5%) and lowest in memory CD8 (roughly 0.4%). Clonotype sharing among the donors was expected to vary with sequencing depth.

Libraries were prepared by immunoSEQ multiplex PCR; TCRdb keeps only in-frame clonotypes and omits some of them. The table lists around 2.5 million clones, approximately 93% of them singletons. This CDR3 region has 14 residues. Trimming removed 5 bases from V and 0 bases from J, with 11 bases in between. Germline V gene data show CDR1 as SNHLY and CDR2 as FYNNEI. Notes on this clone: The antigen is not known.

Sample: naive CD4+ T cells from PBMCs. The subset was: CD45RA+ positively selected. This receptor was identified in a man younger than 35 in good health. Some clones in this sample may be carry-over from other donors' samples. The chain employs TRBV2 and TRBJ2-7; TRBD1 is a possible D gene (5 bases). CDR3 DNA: TGTGCCAGCAGTTCACAGGTTAGCTCCTACGAGCAGTACTTC. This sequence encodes CASSSQVSSYEQYF.